This paragraph covers one T cell receptor beta chain sequence. Antigen specificity is unknown. Repertoires were generated with immunoSEQ multiplex PCR, while TCRdb's copy carries only in-frame clones and drops some. The sample has 1,500,000 or so clones; 98% are singletons. This sample is part of a study of shared clonotypes between healthy human individuals. For the study at large: Donor ages ranged 18 to 49 years: two women, a few men. Study outcomes and limitations: Estimated richness values were generally larger in naive subsets than in memory subsets. Non-shared clonotypes had lower generation probabilities than clonotypes shared by all four sorted-subset donors.

There are 16 residues in the CDR3. V shed 0 bases and J 1 base; nucleotides not matched to a gene: 2. CDR1 is SGHKS, CDR2 YYEKEE, per germline (reference sequence). The TCR comes from a man aged 25 to 40 in good health. Specimen: naive CD4+ T cells sorted from blood. The subset was: CD45RA+ positively selected. This chain joins TRBV5-5 and TRBJ2-1, with 9 bases matching TRBD2. The CDR3 DNA is TGTGCCAGCAGCTTGGTTGCGGGAGGGTCCTACAATGAGCAGTTCTTC. Protein sequence: CASSLVAGGSYNEQFF.